A selection of T cell receptor beta chains follows, all from one sample in a study of blood T cell repertoires in COVID-19. The data were produced by immunoSEQ multiplex PCR, yet TCRdb's version contains in-frame clones alone and is incomplete. This sample yields approximately 210,000 clones, of which 82% are seen a single time; about 3.7% belongs to the top ten. Sequenced sample: PBMCs or T cells enriched from blood (not recorded which). The receptors shown here come from a woman aged 60 to 75 who had recovered from COVID-19. Each CDR3 is given with its conserved first and last residue. A D gene is named only where the DNA matches it firmly. Clone size appears in some rows only: once, few, many, or a class for an expanded clone.

J | size | D | V | CDR3 | DNA
TRBJ1-1 | NA | NA | TRBV5-6 | CASTGTLNTEAFF | TGTGCCAGCACGGGAACACTGAACACTGAAGCTTTCTTT
TRBJ1-4 | NA | NA | TRBV3-1/TRBV3-2 | CASSQVSGVNEKLFF | TGTGCCAGCAGCCAAGTTTCCGGTGTTAATGAAAAACTGTTTTTT
TRBJ1-1 | NA | NA | TRBV9 | CASSVGESGTEAFF | TGTGCCAGCAGCGTAGGGGAGTCGGGCACTGAAGCTTTCTTT
TRBJ2-1 | NA | NA | TRBV12-5 | CASGPGARFEQFF | TGTGCTAGTGGCCCGGGAGCACGGTTTGAGCAGTTCTTC
TRBJ1-6 | once | TRBD1 | TRBV9 | CASSVGPPGQSYSPLHF | TGTGCCAGCAGCGTGGGACCGCCGGGACAGAGTTATTCACCCCTCCACTTT
TRBJ1-5 | NA | TRBD1 | TRBV5-1 | CASSLGQGSNQPQHF | TGCGCCAGCAGCTTGGGACAGGGTAGCAATCAGCCCCAGCATTTT
TRBJ2-1 | NA | TRBD1 | TRBV7-2 | CASSLLSGTVYNEQFF | TGTGCCAGCAGCCTCCTATCCGGGACAGTCTACAATGAGCAGTTCTTC
TRBJ2-4 | NA | TRBD1 | TRBV19 | CASSIGPGGNHGKNIQYF | TGTGCCAGTAGTATAGGCCCAGGGGGTAATCACGGCAAAAACATTCAGTACTTC
TRBJ1-2 | few | TRBD1 | TRBV2 | CASMPGQGYNNGYTF | TGTGCCAGCATGCCGGGACAGGGATATAACAATGGCTACACCTTC
TRBJ2-5 | NA | TRBD2 | TRBV3-1/TRBV3-2 | CASSQWLAGGETQYF | TGTGCCAGCAGCCAATGGCTAGCGGGGGGAGAGACCCAGTACTTC
TRBJ1-3 | once | NA | TRBV11-3 | CASSLGSPGSTIYF | TGTGCCAGCAGCTTAGGATCTCCGGGGTCCACCATATATTTT
TRBJ1-1 | NA | TRBD1 | TRBV6-4 | CASSRQGNTEAFF | TGTGCCAGCAGTCGACAGGGCAACACTGAAGCTTTCTTT
TRBJ2-5 | NA | NA | TRBV7-2 | CASSPQGGAETQYF | TGTGCCAGCAGCCCCCAAGGGGGGGCTGAGACCCAGTACTTC
TRBJ2-1 | NA | TRBD1 | TRBV7-2 | CASTPRTGGYNEQFF | TGTGCCAGCACCCCTCGAACAGGGGGGTACAATGAGCAGTTCTTC
TRBJ2-7 | NA | TRBD2 | TRBV19 | CASSAGLAGASYEQYF | TGTGCCAGTAGCGCGGGACTAGCGGGGGCCTCCTACGAGCAGTACTTC
TRBJ1-5 | once | NA | TRBV27 | CASSLYQGKPYSNQPQHF | TGTGCCAGCAGTTTATACCAGGGCAAACCTTATAGCAATCAGCCCCAGCATTTT
TRBJ2-7 | few | TRBD2 | TRBV5-4 | CASSLGGRAVHKQYF | TGTGCCAGCAGCTTGGGCGGGAGGGCCGTTCATAAGCAGTACTTC
TRBJ1-4 | few | TRBD1 | TRBV5-1 | CASSLGTADEKLFF | TGCGCCAGCAGCCTGGGGACAGCCGACGAAAAACTGTTTTTT
TRBJ2-2 | NA | NA | TRBV6-5 | CASTTLQGRNGELFF | TGTGCCAGCACAACATTACAGGGGAGGAACGGGGAGCTGTTTTTT
TRBJ2-7 | NA | TRBD1 | TRBV6-5 | CASSPGTVVHYEQYF | TGTGCCAGCAGTCCCGGGACAGTAGTACACTACGAGCAGTACTTC
TRBJ1-4 | NA | NA | TRBV18 | CASSPLDTRGGVKLFF | TGTGCCAGCTCACCACTAGACACACGTGGAGGTGTAAAACTGTTTTTT
TRBJ1-2 | NA | NA | TRBV18 | CASSPPGSYYTF | TGTGCCAGCTCACCACCGGGCAGCTACTACACCTTC
TRBJ1-2 | NA | NA | TRBV29-1 | CSHGQPNYGYTF | TGCAGCCACGGACAACCAAACTATGGCTACACCTTC
TRBJ1-4 | once | TRBD1 | TRBV12-3/TRBV12-4 | CASSLRQGEKLFF | TGTGCCAGCAGTTTAAGACAGGGGGAAAAACTGTTTTTT
TRBJ1-1 | once | NA | TRBV19 | CASSTGGIYTEAFF | TGTGCCAGTAGTACTGGCGGAATCTACACTGAAGCTTTCTTT
TRBJ1-2 | NA | NA | TRBV7-2 | CASSLDFTDVGYGYTF | TGTGCCAGCAGCTTAGATTTCACAGATGTGGGCTATGGCTACACCTTC
TRBJ2-7 | NA | NA | TRBV3-1/TRBV3-2 | CASSYDTVSYEQYF | TGTGCCAGCAGCTATGACACCGTGTCTTACGAGCAGTACTTC
TRBJ1-1 | few | NA | TRBV7-2 | CASSLGTVNTEAFF | TGTGCCAGCAGCTTAGGTACGGTGAACACTGAAGCTTTCTTT
TRBJ2-3 | few | TRBD2 | TRBV11-3 | CASSLGLAGADTDTQYF | TGTGCCAGCAGCTTAGGACTAGCGGGGGCCGACACAGATACGCAGTATTTT
TRBJ1-3 | NA | NA | TRBV6-5 | CASGGDSGNTIYF | TGTGCCAGCGGCGGGGATTCTGGAAACACCATATATTTT
TRBJ1-1 | NA | TRBD1 | TRBV4-1 | CASSPEYRGRKENTEAFF | TGCGCCAGCAGCCCAGAATACAGGGGAAGGAAGGAGAACACTGAAGCTTTCTTT
TRBJ1-1 | few | NA | TRBV19 | CASSDSLNTEAFF | TGTGCCAGTAGTGACAGTCTGAACACTGAAGCTTTCTTT
TRBJ2-5 | NA | NA | TRBV7-2 | CASSPNSGTQYF | TGTGCCAGCAGCCCCAACTCCGGGACCCAGTACTTC
TRBJ2-1 | NA | TRBD2 | TRBV24-1 | CATSDSSGGRSEQFF | TGTGCCACCAGTGACTCTAGCGGGGGGAGGAGTGAGCAGTTCTTC
TRBJ2-3 | many | NA | TRBV2 | CASSYSTTDTQYF | TGTGCCAGCAGTTACTCAACCACAGATACGCAGTATTTT
TRBJ1-5 | NA | NA | TRBV7-9 | CATTPLVTDNQPQHF | TGTGCCACCACCCCCCTGGTTACAGATAATCAGCCCCAGCATTTT
TRBJ1-2 | NA | NA | TRBV6-2/TRBV6-3 | CASSYRTVYGYTF | TGTGCCAGCAGTTACAGGACAGTCTATGGCTACACCTTC